The sequence of this TCR beta chain was determined in a study of CD8+ T cells in alopecia areata. Turning to the study itself: Twice daily, treated patients received 5 to 10 mg of oral tofacitinib. Points from the study as a whole: More clonal than normal scalp was lesional scalp, particularly alopecia totalis/universalis.

cDNA serving as the sequencing template came from extracted, reverse transcribed RNA. Produced via immunoSEQ multiplex PCR; TCRdb's table is partial and in-frame only. The sample lists over 95,000 clones; 50% to 65% were seen once. The treatment here: oral pan-JAK inhibitor, 5-10 mg twice daily. Cell sorting on a FACSAria was used to separate CD4+ and CD8+ T cells from the PBMCs. The CDR3 sequence is 14 residues long. The germline CDR1 and CDR2 sequences are GTSNPN and SVGIG (reference sequence). The V and J ends lost 1 base and 0 bases respectively, with 10 bases between them. With regard to this clone: Its specificity is unknown.

This TCR came from a human donor with alopecia areata. The sample was CD4+ T cells sorted from blood, taken at week 24, from a patient treated with tofacitinib. V gene TRBV30 combines with J gene TRBJ2-7, with D tentatively TRBD1 or TRBD2 (5 bases each). The CDR3 region is CAWSAGTASYEQYF. CDR3 nucleotides: TGTGCCTGGAGTGCAGGGACGGCCTCCTACGAGCAGTACTTC.